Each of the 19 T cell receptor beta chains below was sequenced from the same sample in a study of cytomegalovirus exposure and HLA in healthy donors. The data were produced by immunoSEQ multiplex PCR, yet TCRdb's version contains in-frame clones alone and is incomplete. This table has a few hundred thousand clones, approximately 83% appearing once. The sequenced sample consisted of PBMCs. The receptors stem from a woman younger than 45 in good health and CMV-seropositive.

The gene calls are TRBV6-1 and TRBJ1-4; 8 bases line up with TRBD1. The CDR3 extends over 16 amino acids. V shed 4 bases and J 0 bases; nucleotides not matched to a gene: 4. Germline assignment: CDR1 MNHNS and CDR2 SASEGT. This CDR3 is CASSARTGTTNEKLFF. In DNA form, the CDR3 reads TGTGCCAGCAGTGCCCGGACAGGGACAACTAATGAAAAACTGTTTTTT.

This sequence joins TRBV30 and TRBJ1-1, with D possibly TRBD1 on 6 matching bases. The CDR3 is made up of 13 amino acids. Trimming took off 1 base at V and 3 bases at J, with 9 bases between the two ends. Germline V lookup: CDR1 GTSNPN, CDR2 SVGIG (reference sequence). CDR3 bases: TGTGCCTGGAGTGACGGACAGTACACTGAAGCTTTCTTT. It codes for CAWSDGQYTEAFF.

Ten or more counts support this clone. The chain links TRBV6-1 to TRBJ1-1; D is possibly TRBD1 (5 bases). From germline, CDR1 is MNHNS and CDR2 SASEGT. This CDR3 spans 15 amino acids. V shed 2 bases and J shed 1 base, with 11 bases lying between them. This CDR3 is CASSEPPGGNTEAFF. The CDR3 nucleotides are TGTGCCAGCAGTGAACCCCCCGGGGGGAACACTGAAGCTTTCTTT.

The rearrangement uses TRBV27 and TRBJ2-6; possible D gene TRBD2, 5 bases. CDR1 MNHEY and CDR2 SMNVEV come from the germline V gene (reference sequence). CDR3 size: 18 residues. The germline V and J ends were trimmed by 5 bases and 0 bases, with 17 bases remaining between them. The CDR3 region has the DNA TGTGCCAGCAGTCAGTACGGGATTGGCCTCTCTGGGGCCAACGTCCTGACTTTC. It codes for CASSQYGIGLSGANVLTF. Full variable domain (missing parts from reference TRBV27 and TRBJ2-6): EAQVTQNPRYLITVTGKKLTVTCSQNMNHEYMSWYRQDPGLGLRQIYYSMNVEVTDKGDVPEGYKVSRKEKRNFPLILESPSPNQTSLYFCASSQYGIGLSGANVLTFGAGSRLTVL.

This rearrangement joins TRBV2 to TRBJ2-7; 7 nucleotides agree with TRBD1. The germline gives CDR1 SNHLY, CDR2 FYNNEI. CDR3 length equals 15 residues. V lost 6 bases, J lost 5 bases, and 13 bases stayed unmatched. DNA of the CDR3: TGTGCCAGCAGCGCCCCCCGACAGGGTGTGAACGAGCAGTACTTC. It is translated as CASSAPRQGVNEQYF.

CDR3 in amino acids: CASSQAAKGNQPQHF. Written as DNA, the CDR3 is TGCGCCAGCAGCCAGGCAGCTAAGGGCAATCAGCCCCAGCATTTT. V and J are TRBV4-1 and TRBJ1-5; D gene unclear. With 3 bases removed from V and 2 bases from J, the gap between germline ends came to 11 bases. Germline V gene data show CDR1 as MGHRA and CDR2 as YSYEKL. This CDR3 has 15 residues.

This CDR3 reads CASSYRGDNQPQHF. In nucleotides, the CDR3 is TGTGCCAGCAGTTACAGGGGGGACAATCAGCCCCAGCATTTT. The V gene is TRBV28, the J gene TRBJ1-5, with 8 bases aligning to TRBD1. The CDR3 is made up of 14 amino acids. V dropped 4 bases and J dropped 3; count of bases not matched to a gene: 2. CDR1 and CDR2 (germline): MDHEN, SYDVKM.

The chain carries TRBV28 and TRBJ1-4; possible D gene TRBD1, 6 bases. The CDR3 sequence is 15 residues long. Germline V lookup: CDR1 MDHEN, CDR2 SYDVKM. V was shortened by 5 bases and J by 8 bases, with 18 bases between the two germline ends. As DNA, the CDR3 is TGTGCCAGCAGTCCCCGGGACACCGCGCCCGAAAAACTGTTTTTT. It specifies CASSPRDTAPEKLFF.

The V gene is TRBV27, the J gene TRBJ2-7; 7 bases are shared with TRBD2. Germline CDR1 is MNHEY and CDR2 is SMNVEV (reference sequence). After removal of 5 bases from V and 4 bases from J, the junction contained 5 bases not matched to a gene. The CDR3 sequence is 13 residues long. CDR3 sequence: CASSPAGVYEQYF. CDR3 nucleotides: TGTGCCAGCAGTCCCGCGGGAGTGTACGAGCAGTACTTC.

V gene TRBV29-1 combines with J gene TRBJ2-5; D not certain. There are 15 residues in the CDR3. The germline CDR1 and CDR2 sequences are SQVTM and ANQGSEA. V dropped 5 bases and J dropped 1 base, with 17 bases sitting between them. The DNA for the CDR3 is TGCAGCGTTCAACGGATCGAAGGCCCCCAAGAGACCCAGTACTTC. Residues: CSVQRIEGPQETQYF.

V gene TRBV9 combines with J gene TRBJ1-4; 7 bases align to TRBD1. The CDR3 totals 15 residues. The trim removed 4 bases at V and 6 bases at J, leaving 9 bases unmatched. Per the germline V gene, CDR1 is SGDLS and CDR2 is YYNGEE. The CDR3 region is CASSPRGTVDEKLFF. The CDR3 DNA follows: TGTGCCAGCAGCCCCCGCGGGACAGTGGATGAAAAACTGTTTTTT.

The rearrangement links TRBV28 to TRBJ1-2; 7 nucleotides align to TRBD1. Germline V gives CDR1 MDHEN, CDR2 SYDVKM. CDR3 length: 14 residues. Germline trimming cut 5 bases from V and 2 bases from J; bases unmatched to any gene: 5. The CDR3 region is CASSPQGDNYGYTF. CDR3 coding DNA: TGTGCCAGCAGTCCCCAGGGGGACAACTATGGCTACACCTTC.

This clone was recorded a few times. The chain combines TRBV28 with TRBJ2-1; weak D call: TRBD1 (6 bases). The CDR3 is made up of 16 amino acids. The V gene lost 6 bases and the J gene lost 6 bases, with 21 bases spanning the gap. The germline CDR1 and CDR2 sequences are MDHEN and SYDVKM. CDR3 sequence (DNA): TGTGCCAGCAGCCCGTTACAGGGTTATAGCGTCAATGAGCAGTTCTTC. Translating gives CASSPLQGYSVNEQFF.

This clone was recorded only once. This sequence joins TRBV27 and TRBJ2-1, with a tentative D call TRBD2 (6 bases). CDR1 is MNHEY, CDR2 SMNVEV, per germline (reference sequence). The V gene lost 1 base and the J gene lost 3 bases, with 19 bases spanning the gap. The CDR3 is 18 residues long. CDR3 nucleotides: TGTGCCAGCAGTTTATTTAGCCACTCTAGCGACCACTACAATGAGCAGTTCTTC. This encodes CASSLFSHSSDHYNEQFF.

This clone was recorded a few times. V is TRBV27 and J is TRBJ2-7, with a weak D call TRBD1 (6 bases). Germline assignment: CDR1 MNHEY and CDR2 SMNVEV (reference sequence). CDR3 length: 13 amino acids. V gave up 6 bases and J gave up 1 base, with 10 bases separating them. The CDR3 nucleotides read TGTGCCAGCAGCCCCGGACAGTCCTACGAGCAGTACTTC. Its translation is CASSPGQSYEQYF.

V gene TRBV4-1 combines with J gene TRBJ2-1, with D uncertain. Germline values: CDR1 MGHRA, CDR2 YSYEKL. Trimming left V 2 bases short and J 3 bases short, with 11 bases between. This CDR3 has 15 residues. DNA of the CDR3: TGCGCCAGCAGCCAACCTGAGAATAACTACAATGAGCAGTTCTTC. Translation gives CASSQPENNYNEQFF.

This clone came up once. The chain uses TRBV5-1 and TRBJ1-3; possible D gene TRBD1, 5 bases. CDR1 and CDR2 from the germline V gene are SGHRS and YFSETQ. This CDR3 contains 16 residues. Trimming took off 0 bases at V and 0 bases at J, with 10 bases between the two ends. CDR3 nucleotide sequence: TGCGCCAGCAGCTTGGCAGGGCGAACCTCTGGAAACACCATATATTTT. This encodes CASSLAGRTSGNTIYF.

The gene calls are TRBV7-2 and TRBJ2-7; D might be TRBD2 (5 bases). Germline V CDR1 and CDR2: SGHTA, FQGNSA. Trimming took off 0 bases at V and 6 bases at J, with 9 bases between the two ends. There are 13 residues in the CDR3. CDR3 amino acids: CASSLAASGEQYF. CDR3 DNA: TGTGCCAGCAGCTTAGCGGCGAGCGGCGAGCAGTACTTC.

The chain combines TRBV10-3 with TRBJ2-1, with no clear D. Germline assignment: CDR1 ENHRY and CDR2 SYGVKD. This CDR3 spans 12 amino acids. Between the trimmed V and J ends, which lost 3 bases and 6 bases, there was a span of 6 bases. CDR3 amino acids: CAISELGNEQFF. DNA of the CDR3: TGTGCCATCAGTGAACTCGGCAATGAGCAGTTCTTC.